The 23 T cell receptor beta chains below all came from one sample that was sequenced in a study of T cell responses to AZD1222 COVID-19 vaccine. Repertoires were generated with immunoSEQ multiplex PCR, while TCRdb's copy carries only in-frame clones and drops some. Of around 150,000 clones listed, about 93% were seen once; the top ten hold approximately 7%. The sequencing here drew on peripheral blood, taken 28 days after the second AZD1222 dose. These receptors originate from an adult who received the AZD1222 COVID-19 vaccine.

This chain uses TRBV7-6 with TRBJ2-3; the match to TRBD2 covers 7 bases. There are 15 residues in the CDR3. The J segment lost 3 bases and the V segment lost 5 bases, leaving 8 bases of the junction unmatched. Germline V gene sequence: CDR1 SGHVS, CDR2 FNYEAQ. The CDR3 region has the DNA TGTGCCAGCAGCGGGTGGGGGGGAACAACAGATACGCAGTATTTT. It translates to CASSGWGGTTDTQYF. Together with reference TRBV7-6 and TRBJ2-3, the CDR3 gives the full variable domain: GAGVSQSPRYKVTKRGQDVALRCDPISGHVSLYWYRQALGQGPEFLTYFNYEAQQDKSGLPNDRFSAERPEGSISTLTIQRTEQRDSAMYRCASSGWGGTTDTQYFGPGTRLTVL.

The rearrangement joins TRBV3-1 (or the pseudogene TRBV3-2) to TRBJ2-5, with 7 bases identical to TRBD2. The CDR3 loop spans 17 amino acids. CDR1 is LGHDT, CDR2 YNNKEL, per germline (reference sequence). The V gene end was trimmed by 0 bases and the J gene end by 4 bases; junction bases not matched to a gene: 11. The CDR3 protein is CASSQDVAGVRIETQYF. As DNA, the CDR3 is TGTGCCAGCAGCCAAGATGTGGCGGGGGTGCGTATAGAGACCCAGTACTTC.

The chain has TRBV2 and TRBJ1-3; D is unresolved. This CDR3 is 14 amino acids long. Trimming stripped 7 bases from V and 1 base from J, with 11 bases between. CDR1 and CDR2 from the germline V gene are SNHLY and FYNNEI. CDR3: CASNPLGSGNTIYF. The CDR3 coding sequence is TGTGCCAGCAATCCCTTAGGTTCTGGAAACACCATATATTTT.

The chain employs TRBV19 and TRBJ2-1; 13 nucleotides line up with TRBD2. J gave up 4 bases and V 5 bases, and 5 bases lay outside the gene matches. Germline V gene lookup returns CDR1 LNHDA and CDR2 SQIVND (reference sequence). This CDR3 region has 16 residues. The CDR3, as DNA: TGTGCCAGTAGTGATGAACTAGCGGGGGGGTACAATGAGCAGTTCTTC. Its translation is CASSDELAGGYNEQFF. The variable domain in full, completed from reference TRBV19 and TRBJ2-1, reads DGGITQSPKYLFRKEGQNVTLSCEQNLNHDAMYWYRQDPGQGLRLIYYSQIVNDFQKGDIAEGYSVSREKKESFPLTVTSAQKNPTAFYLCASSDELAGGYNEQFFGPGTRLTVL.

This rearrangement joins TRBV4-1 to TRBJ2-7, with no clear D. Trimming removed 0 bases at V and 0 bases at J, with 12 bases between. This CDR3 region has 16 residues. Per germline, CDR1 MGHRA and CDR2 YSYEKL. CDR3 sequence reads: CASSQESLVSSYEQYF. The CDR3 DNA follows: TGCGCCAGCAGCCAAGAGAGCCTGGTTAGCTCCTACGAGCAGTACTTC.

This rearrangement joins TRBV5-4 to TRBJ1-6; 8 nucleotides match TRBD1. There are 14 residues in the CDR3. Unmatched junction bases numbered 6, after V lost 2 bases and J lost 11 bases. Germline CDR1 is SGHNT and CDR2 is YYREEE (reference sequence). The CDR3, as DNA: TGTGCCAGCAGCTTCGGGACAGGACGCCCACCCCTCCACTTT. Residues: CASSFGTGRPPLHF. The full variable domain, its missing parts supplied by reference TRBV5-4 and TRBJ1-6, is ETGVTQSPTHLIKTRGQQVTLRCSSQSGHNTVSWYQQALGQGPQFIFQYYREEENGRGNFPPRFSGLQFPNYSSELNVNALELDDSALYLCASSFGTGRPPLHFGNGTRLTVT.

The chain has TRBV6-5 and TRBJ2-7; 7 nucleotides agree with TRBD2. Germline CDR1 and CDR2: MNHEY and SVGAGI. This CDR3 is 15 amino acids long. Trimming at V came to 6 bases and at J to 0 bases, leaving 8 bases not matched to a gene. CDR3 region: CASRLAFKSSYEQYF. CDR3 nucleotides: TGTGCCAGCAGACTAGCGTTCAAGAGCTCCTACGAGCAGTACTTC.

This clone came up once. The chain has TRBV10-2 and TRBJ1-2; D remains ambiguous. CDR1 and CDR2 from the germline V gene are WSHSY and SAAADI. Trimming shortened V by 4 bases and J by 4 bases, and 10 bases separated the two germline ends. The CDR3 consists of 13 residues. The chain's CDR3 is CASSVDGLYGYTF. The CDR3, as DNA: TGCGCCAGCAGTGTTGACGGCCTCTATGGCTACACCTTC.

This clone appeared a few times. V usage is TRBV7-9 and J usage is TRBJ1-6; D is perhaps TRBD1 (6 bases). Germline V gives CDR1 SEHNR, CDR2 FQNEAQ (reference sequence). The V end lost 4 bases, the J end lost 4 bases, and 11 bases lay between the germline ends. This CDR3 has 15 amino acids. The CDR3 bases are TGTGCCAGCAGCTCTCGGGACACTTATAATTCACCCCTCCACTTT. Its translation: CASSSRDTYNSPLHF. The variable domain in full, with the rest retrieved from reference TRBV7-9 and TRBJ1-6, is DTGVSQNPRHKITKRGQNVTFRCDPISEHNRLYWYRQTLGQGPEFLTYFQNEAQLEKSRLLSDRFSAERPKGSFSTLEIQRTEQGDSAMYLCASSSRDTYNSPLHFGNGTRLTVT.

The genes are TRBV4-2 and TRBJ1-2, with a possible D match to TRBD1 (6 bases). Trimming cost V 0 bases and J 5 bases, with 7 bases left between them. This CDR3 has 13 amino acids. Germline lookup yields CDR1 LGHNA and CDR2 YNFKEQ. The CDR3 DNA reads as TGTGCCAGCAGCCAAGATCAGGGGTATGGCTACACCTTC. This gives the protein CASSQDQGYGYTF.

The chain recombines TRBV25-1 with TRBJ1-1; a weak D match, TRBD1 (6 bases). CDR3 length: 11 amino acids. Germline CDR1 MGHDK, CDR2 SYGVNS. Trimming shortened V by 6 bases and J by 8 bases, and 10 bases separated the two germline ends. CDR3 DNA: TGTGCCAGCAGCTCCGGGACAGAAGCTTTCTTT. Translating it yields CASSSGTEAFF.

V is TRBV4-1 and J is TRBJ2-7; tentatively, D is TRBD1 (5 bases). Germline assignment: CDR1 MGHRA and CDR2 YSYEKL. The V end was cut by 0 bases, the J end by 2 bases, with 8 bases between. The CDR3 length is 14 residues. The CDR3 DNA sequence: TGCGCCAGCAGCCAAGATATACAGGCCTACGAGCAGTACTTC. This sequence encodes CASSQDIQAYEQYF.

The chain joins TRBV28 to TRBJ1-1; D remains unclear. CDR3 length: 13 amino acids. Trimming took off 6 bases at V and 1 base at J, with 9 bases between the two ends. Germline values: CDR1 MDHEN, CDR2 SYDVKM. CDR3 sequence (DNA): TGTGCCAGCAGGAACTGGGCGAACACTGAAGCTTTCTTT. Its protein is CASRNWANTEAFF.

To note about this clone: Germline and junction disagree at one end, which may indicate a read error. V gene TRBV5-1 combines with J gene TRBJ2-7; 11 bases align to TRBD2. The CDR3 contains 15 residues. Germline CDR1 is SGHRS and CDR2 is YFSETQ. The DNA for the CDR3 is TGCGCCACCAGCCCTTTTAGCGGGGGGGCTTACGAGCAGTACTTC. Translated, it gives CATSPFSGGAYEQYF.

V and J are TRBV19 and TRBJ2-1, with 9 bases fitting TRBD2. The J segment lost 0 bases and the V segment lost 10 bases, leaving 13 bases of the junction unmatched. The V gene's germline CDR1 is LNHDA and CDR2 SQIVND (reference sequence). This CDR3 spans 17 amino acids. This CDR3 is CATSLGGRAYSYNEQFF. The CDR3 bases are TGTGCCACCTCCCTGGGCGGGAGGGCCTACTCCTACAATGAGCAGTTCTTC. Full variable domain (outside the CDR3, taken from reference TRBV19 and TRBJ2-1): DGGITQSPKYLFRKEGQNVTLSCEQNLNHDAMYWYRQDPGQGLRLIYYSQIVNDFQKGDIAEGYSVSREKKESFPLTVTSAQKNPTAFYLCATSLGGRAYSYNEQFFGPGTRLTVL.

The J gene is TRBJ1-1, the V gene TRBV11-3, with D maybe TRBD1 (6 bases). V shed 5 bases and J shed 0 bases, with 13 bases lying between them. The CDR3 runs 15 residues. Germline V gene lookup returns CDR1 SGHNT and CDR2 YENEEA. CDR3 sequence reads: CASSLEGQMNTEAFF. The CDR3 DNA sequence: TGTGCCAGCAGCCTGGAAGGACAGATGAACACTGAAGCTTTCTTT.

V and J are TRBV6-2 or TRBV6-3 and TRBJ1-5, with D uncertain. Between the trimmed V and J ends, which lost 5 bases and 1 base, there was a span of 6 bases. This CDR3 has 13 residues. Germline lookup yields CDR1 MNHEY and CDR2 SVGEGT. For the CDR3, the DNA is TGTGCCAGCAGTATGTGGAGCAATCAGCCCCAGCATTTT. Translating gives CASSMWSNQPQHF.

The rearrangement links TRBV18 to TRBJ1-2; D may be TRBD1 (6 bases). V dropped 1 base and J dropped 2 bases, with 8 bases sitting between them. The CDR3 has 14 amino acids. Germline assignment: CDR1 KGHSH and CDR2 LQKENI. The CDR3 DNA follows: TGTGCCAGCTCACCACAGGGGGAGAACTATGGCTACACCTTC. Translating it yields CASSPQGENYGYTF.

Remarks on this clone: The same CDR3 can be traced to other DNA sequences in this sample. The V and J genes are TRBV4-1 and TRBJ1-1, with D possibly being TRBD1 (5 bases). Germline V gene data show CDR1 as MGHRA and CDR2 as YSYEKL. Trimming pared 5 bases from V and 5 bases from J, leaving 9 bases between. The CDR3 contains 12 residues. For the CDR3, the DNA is TGCGCCAGCAGCAGGGGAGGAACTGAAGCTTTCTTT. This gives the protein CASSRGGTEAFF.

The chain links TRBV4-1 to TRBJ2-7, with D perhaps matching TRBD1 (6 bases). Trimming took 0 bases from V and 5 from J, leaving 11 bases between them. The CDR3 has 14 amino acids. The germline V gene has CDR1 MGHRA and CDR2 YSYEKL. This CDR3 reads CASSQDATGNEQYF. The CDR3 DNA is TGCGCCAGCAGCCAAGATGCCACAGGGAACGAGCAGTACTTC.

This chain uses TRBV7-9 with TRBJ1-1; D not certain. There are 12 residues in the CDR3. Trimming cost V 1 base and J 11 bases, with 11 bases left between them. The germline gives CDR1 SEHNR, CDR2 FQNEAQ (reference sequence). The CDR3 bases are TGTGCCAGCAGCTTAGTGGAGTTGCGGGCTTTCTTT. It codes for CASSLVELRAFF.

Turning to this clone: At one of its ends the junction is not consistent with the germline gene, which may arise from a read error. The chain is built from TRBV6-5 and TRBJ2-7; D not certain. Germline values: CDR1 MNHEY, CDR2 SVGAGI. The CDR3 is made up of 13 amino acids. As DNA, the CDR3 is TGTGCCAGCAGTGACTCCCACACAGCCGAGCAGTACTTC. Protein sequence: CASSDSHTAEQYF.

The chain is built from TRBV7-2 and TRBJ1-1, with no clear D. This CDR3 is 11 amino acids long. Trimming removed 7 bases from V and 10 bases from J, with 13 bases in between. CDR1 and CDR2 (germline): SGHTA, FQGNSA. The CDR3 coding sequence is TGTGCCAGCACATCCTGGGAGGTAGCTTTCTTT. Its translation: CASTSWEVAFF.